The subject of this entry is one T cell receptor (beta chain). No antigen is known for it. The sample originates from a study of T-cell memory formation after mild COVID-19. Study results and caveats: Some responding clones appeared in pre-infection memory, suggesting cross-reactive memory joined. The study found contracting CD4+ clones mainly in CM and EM and contracting CD8+ clones in EMRA. SARS-CoV-2 specificity of second-wave clones peaking day 37 was unconfirmed.

5'RACE with constant-segment primers built TCRalpha and TCRbeta cDNA libraries with UMIs. A single record per CDR3 protein comes from TCRdb applying MiXCR to the 5' RACE reads. The table records some 450,000 distinct CDR3 sequences, over 15% of them present only once. The CDR3 consists of 15 residues. Per germline, CDR1 DFQATT and CDR2 SNEGSKA (reference sequence). The V and J ends lost 6 bases and 7 bases, in that order; junction bases with no gene match: 17. The TCR sequence derives from an adult woman who had mild COVID-19 (a few samples of this study predate the infection). Cell type and time point are not known. The chain links TRBV20-1 to TRBJ2-7; 8 positions match TRBD2. Input material: PBMCs or a T cell subset sorted from them (not recorded which). Written as DNA, the CDR3 is TGCAGTGCCACGGGACTAGGAATCGGGTTTGGAGAGCAGTACTTC. It encodes CSATGLGIGFGEQYF.